The sample holds a few counts of the clone carrying this T cell receptor (beta chain). TCRdb's copy holds only in-frame clones and misses some; the assay was immunoSEQ multiplex PCR. The data show around 220,000 clones, 70% to 85% seen once. This CDR3 has 12 amino acids. Trimming pared 5 bases from V and 11 bases from J, leaving 15 bases between. The record originates from a study of blood T cell repertoires in COVID-19. For the study at large: Sample material is recorded as cDNA or gDNA derived from T cells, B-cell-depleted T cells, or PBMCs.

Sequencing used peripheral blood. The chain joins TRBV12-3 or TRBV12-4 to TRBJ1-1; a weak D match, TRBD1 (5 bases). This receptor was taken from a woman in her thirties or forties with active or convalescent COVID-19. The CDR3 region is CASSGTVIRAFF. The CDR3 nucleotides are TGTGCCAGCAGTGGGACTGTGATTAGGGCTTTCTTT.